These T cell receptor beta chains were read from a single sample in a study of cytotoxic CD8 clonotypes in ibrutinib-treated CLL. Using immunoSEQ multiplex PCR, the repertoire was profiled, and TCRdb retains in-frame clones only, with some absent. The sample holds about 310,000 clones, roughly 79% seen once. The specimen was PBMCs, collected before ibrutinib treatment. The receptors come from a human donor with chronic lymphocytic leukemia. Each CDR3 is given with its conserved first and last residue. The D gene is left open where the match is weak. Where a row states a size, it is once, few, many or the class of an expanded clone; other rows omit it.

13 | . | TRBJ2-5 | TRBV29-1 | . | TGCAGCGTTGAATTAAGGGCGGGGGAGACCCAGTACTTC | CSVELRAGETQYF
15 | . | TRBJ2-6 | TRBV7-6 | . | TGTGCCAGCAGCTTAGGGCAGGCAGGGGCCAACGTCCTGACTTTC | CASSLGQAGANVLTF
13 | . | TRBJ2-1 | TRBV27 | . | TGTGCCAGCAGTTGGGGCTCCTACAATGAGCAGTTCTTC | CASSWGSYNEQFF
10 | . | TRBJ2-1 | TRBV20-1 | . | TGCAGTGCCGGTTACCATGAGCAGTTCTTC | CSAGYHEQFF
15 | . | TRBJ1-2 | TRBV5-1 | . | TGCGCCAGCAGCTTGGCCCGAGGCAGCAACTATGGCTACACCTTC | CASSLARGSNYGYTF
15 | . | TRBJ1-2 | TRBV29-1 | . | TGCAGCGTTGAAGGGCCAGGGGCCCCAGGGTATGGCTACACCTTC | CSVEGPGAPGYGYTF
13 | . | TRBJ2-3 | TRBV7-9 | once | TGTGCCAGCAGCTTAGCAGGGCCAGATACGCAGTATTTT | CASSLAGPDTQYF
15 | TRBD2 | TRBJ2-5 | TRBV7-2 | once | TGTGCCAGCAGCTTAGATCCTAGCGGGACAGAGACCCAGTACTTC | CASSLDPSGTETQYF
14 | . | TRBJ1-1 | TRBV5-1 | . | TGCGCCAGCAGCTTGGATCTCGGTGGCGGTGAAGCTTTCTTT | CASSLDLGGGEAFF
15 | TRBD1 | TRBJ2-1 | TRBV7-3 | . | TGTGCCAGCAGCCGCGGGGACAGGGTTTACAATGAGCAGTTCTTC | CASSRGDRVYNEQFF
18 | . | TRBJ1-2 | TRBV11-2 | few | TGTGCCAGCAGCTTAGTTCGGGGGGGCCGATCCACTAACTATGGCTACACCTTC | CASSLVRGGRSTNYGYTF
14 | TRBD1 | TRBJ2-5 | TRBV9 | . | TGTGCCAGCAGCGTAGGGACAGGGAAAGAGACCCAGTACTTC | CASSVGTGKETQYF
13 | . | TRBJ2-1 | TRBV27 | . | TGTGCCAGCAGTTTAGGGGGCGAGAATGAGCAGTTCTTC | CASSLGGENEQFF
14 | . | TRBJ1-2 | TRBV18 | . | TGTGCCAGCTCACCCGAGTCAGGAAACTATGGCTACACCTTC | CASSPESGNYGYTF
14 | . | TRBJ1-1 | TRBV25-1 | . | TGTGCCAGCATGGCGACCGGTGTTAGCACTGAAGCTTTCTTT | CASMATGVSTEAFF
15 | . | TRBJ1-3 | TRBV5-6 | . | TGTGCCAGCAGCTTGGAACAGAGCTCTGGAAACACCATATATTTT | CASSLEQSSGNTIYF
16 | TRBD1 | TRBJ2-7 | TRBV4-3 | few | TGCGCCAGCAGCCAAGATAGTGTGTACAGGGGCTACGAGCAGTACTTC | CASSQDSVYRGYEQYF
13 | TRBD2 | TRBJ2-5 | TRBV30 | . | TGTGCCTGGAGTGTTGGGGAGGGAGAGACCCAGTACTTC | CAWSVGEGETQYF
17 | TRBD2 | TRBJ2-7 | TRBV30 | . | TGTGCCTGGAGTACTTACATGACTAGCGGCCGCTCCTACGAGCAGTACTTC | CAWSTYMTSGRSYEQYF
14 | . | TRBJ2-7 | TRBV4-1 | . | TGCGCCAGCAGCCAAGATTGGGGCCCTTATGAGCAGTACTTC | CASSQDWGPYEQYF
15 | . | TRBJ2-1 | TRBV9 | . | TGTGCCAGCAGCGTATACGAGGGAGAAATTGATGAGCAGTTCTTC | CASSVYEGEIDEQFF
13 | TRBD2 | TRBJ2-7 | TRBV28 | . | TGTGCCATAGGACTAGCGGGAGTTTACGAGCAGTACTTC | CAIGLAGVYEQYF
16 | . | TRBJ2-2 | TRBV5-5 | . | TGTGCCAGCAGCCGGGCTTGGCGGGAGAACACCGGGGAGCTGTTTTTT | CASSRAWRENTGELFF
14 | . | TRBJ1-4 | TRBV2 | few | TGTGCCAGCAACCAACAGGCGGCGGGTGAAAAACTGTTTTTT | CASNQQAAGEKLFF
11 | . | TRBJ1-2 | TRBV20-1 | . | TGCAGTGCGTCCAGAGGGTATGGCTACACCTTC | CSASRGYGYTF
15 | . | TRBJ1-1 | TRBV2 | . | TGTGCCAGCAGTGAACTTTCCCCACAGGAGACTGAAGCTTTCTTT | CASSELSPQETEAFF
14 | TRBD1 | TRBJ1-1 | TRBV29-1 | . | TGCAGCGTTGAAACGGGCCCAGGGGGCACTGAAGCTTTCTTT | CSVETGPGGTEAFF
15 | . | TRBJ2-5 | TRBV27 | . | TGTGCCAGCAGTTTTTACCCGGGGGCAGGGGAGACCCAGTACTTC | CASSFYPGAGETQYF
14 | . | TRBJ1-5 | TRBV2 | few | TGTGCCAGCAGTGCGTGGGGCAGGGGTCAGCCCCAGCATTTT | CASSAWGRGQPQHF
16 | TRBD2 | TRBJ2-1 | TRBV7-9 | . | TGTGCCAGCAGCTTAGCCCTAGCGGGAACCCACAATGAGCAGTTCTTC | CASSLALAGTHNEQFF
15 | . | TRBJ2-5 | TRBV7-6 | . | TGTGCCAGCAGCTTAGTGACGGGAGACCTAGAGACCCAGTACTTC | CASSLVTGDLETQYF
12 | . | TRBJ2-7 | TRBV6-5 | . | TGTGCCAGCAGTTATAGAGGGGACGAGCAGTACTTC | CASSYRGDEQYF
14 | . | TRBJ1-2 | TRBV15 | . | TGTGCCACCAGCAGAGAAGCACAAAACTATGGCTACACCTTC | CATSREAQNYGYTF
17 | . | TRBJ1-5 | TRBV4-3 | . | TGCGCCAGCAGCCAAGATCCCGCTCCAGCATCCAATCAGCCCCAGCATTTT | CASSQDPAPASNQPQHF
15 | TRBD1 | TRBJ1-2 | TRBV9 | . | TGTGCCAGCAGCTATATACAGGGGACGGTCGATGGCTACACCTTC | CASSYIQGTVDGYTF
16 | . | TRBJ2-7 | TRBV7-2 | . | TGTGCCAGCAGCTTAGCGGGGGTCCTGGGGTCCTACGAGCAGTACTTC | CASSLAGVLGSYEQYF
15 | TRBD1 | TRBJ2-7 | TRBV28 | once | TGTGCCAGCAGACCCACCGGGACAGGGACCTACGAGCAGTACTTC | CASRPTGTGTYEQYF
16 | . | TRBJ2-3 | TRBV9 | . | TGTGCCAGCAGCGTAGACGAGGGACTTAGCACAGATACGCAGTATTTT | CASSVDEGLSTDTQYF
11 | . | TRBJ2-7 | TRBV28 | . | TGTGCCAGCACCTCCGACGGTGAGCAGTACTTC | CASTSDGEQYF
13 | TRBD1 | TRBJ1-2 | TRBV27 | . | TGTGCCAGCAGACTGGACAGGAACTACGGCTACACCTTC | CASRLDRNYGYTF